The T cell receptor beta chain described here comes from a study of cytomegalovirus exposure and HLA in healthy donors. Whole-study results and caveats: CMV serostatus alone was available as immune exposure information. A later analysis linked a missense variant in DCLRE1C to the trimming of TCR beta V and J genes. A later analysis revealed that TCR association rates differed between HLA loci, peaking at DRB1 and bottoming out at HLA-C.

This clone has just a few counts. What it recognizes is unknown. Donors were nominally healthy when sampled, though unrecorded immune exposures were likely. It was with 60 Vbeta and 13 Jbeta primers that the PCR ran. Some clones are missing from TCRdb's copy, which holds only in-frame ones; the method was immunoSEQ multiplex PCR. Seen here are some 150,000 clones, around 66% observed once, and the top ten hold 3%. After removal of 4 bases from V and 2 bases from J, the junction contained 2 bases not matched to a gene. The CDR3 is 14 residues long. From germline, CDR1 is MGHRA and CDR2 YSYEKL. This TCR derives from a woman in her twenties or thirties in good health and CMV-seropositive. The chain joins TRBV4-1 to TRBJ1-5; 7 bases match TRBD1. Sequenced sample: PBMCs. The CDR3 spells CASSRTGGNQPQHF. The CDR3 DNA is TGCGCCAGCAGCCGAACAGGGGGCAATCAGCCCCAGCATTTT.